Sequencing of this T cell receptor (beta chain) was carried out in a study of blood T cell repertoires in COVID-19. The V and J ends lost 4 bases and 1 base, in that order; junction bases with no gene match: 4. Germline values: CDR1 SGHNT, CDR2 YENEEA. The CDR3 runs to 14 residues. Libraries were prepared by immunoSEQ multiplex PCR; TCRdb keeps only in-frame clonotypes and omits some of them. The sample consists of roughly 70,000 clones, more than 90% of them appearing once. The sequencing sample was made of peripheral blood. The origin of this receptor is a human donor with active COVID-19. The donor label of this sample is uncertain. V is TRBV11-3 and J is TRBJ2-7, with 7 bases matching TRBD2. In DNA, the CDR3 is TGTGCCAGCAGCTCTGGCGGGAGTTCCTACGAGCAGTACTTC. Its protein product is CASSSGGSSYEQYF.